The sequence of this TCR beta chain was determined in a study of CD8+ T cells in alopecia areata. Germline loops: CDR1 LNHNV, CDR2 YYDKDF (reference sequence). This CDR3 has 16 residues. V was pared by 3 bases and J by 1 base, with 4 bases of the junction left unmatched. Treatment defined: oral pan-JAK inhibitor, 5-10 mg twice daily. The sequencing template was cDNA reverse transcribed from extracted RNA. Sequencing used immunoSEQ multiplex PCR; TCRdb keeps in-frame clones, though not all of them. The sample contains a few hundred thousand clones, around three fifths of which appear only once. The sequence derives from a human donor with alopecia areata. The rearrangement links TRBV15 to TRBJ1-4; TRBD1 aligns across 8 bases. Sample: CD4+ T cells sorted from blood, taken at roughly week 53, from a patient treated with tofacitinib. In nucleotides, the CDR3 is TGTGCCACCAGCAGGGCCACAGGGGGAACTAATGAAAAACTGTTTTTT. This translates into CATSRATGGTNEKLFF.